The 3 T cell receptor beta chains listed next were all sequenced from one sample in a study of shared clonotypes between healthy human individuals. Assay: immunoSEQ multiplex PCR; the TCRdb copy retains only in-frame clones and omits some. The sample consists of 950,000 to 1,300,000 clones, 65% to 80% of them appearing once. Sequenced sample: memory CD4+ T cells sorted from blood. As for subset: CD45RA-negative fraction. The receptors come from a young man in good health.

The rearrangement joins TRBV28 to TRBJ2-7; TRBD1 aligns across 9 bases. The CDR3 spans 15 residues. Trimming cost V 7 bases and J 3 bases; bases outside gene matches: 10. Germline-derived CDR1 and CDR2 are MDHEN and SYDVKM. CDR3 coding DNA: TGTGCCAGCATCACTGCCGGGACAGGGAACTACGAGCAGTACTTC. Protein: CASITAGTGNYEQYF.

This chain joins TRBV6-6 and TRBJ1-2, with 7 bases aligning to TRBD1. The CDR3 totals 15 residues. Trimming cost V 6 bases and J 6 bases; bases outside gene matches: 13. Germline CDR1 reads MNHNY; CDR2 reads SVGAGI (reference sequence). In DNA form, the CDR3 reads TGTGCCAGCAGGGCACAATCACAGGGGAGGGATGGCTACACCTTC. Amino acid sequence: CASRAQSQGRDGYTF.

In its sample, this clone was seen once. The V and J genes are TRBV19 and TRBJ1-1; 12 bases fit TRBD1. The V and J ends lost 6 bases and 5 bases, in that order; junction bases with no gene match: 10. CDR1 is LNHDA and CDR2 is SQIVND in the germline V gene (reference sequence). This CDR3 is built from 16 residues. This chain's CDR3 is CASRYGTGGVRTEAFF. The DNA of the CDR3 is TGTGCCAGTAGATACGGGACAGGGGGCGTCCGGACTGAAGCTTTCTTT. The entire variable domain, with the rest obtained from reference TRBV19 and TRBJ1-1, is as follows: DGGITQSPKYLFRKEGQNVTLSCEQNLNHDAMYWYRQDPGQGLRLIYYSQIVNDFQKGDIAEGYSVSREKKESFPLTVTSAQKNPTAFYLCASRYGTGGVRTEAFFGQGTRLTVV.